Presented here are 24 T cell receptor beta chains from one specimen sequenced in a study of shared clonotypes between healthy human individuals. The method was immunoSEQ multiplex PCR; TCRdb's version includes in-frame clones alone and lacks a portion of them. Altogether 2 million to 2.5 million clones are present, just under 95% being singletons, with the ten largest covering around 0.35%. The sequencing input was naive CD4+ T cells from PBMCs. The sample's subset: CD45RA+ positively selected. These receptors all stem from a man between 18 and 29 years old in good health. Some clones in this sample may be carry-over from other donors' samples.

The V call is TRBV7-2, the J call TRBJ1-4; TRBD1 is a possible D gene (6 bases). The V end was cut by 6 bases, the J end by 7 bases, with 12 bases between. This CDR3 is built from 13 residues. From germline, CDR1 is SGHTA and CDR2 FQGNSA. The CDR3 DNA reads TGTGCCAGCAGTCAACAGGGAGGTGAAAAACTGTTTTTT. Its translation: CASSQQGGEKLFF. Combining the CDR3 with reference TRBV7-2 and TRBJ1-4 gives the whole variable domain GAGVSQSPSNKVTEKGKDVELRCDPISGHTALYWYRQSLGQGLEFLIYFQGNSAPDKSGLPSDRFSAERTGGSVSTLTIQRTQQEDSAVYLCASSQQGGEKLFFGSGTQLSVL.

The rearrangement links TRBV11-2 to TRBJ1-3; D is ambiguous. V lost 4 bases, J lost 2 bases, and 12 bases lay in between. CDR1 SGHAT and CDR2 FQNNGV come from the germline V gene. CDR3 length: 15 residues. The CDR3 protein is CASSSNSLPGNTIYF. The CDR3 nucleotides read TGTGCCAGCAGCTCTAACAGCCTGCCTGGAAACACCATATATTTT.

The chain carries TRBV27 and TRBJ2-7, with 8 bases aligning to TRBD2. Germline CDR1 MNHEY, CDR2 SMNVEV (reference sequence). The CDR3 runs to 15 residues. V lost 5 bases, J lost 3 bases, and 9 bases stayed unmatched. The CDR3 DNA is TGTGCCAGCAGTCCCCATAGCGGGAATGACTACGAGCAGTACTTC. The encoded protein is CASSPHSGNDYEQYF.

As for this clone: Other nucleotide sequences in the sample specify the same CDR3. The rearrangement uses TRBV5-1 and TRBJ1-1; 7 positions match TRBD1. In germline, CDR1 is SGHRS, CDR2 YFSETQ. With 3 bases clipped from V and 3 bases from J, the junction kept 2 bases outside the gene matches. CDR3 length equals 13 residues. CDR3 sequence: CASSYQGDTEAFF. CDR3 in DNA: TGCGCCAGCAGCTATCAGGGGGACACTGAAGCTTTCTTT.

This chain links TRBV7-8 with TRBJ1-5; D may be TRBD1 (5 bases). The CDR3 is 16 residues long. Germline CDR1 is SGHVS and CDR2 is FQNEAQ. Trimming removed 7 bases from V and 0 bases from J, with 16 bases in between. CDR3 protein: CASNPGTRVSNQPQHF. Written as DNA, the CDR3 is TGTGCCAGCAACCCCGGGACCAGGGTTAGCAATCAGCCCCAGCATTTT.

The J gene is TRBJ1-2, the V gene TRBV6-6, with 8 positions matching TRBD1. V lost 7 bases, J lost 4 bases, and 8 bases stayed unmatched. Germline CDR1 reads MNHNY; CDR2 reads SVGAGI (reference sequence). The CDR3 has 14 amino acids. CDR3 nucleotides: TGTGCCAGCAATTCAGGGGGCGGCGGCTATGGCTACACCTTC. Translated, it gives CASNSGGGGYGYTF.

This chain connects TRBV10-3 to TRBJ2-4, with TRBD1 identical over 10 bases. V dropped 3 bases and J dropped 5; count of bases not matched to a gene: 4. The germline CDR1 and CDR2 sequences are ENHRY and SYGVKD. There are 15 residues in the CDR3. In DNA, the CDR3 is TGTGCCATCAGTGATCCCGGACAGGGGGAAAACATTCAGTACTTC. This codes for CAISDPGQGENIQYF.

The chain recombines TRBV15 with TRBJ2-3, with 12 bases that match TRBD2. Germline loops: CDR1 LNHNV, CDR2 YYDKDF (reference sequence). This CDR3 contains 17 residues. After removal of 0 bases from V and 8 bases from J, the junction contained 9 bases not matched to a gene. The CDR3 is CATSRDLVTSGSGTQYF. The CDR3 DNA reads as TGTGCCACCAGCAGAGATCTAGTGACTAGCGGGAGCGGTACGCAGTATTTT.

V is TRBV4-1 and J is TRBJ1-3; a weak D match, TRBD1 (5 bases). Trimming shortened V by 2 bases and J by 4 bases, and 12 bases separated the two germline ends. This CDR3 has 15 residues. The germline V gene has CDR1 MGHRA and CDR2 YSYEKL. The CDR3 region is CASSQFSGNGNTIYF. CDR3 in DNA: TGCGCCAGCAGCCAATTCTCAGGGAACGGAAACACCATATATTTT.

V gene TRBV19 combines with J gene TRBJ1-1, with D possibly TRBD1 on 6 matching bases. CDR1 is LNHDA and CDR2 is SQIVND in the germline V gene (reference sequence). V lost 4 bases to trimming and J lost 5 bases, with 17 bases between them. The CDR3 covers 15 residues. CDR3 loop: CASSTLGGRRTEAFF. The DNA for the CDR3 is TGTGCCAGTAGTACCCTCGGGGGGCGAAGGACTGAAGCTTTCTTT.

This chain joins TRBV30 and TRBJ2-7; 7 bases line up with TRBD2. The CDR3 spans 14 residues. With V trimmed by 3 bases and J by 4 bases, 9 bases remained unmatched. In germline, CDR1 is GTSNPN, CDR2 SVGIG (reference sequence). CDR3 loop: CAWRSLRGGYEQYF. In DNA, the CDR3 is TGTGCCTGGAGAAGCCTCCGCGGGGGATACGAGCAGTACTTC.

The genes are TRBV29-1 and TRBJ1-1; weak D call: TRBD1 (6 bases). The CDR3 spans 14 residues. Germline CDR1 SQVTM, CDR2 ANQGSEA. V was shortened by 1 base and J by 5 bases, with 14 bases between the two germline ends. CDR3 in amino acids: CSVEGYREGTEAFF. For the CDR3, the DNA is TGCAGCGTTGAAGGGTACAGGGAAGGGACTGAAGCTTTCTTT.

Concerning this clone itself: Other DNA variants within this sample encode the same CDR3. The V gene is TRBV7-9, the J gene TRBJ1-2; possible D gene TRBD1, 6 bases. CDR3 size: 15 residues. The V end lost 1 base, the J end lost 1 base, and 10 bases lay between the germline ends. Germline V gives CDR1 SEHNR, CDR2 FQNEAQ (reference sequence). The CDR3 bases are TGTGCCAGCAGCTTAGTGGCAGGGGATAACTATGGCTACACCTTC. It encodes CASSLVAGDNYGYTF.

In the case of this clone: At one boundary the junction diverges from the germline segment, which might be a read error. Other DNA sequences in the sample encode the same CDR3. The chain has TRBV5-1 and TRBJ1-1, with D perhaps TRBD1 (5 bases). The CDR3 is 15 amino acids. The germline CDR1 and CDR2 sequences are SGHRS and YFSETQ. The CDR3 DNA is TGCGCTAGCAGTCTTTCGGTTGGGGCGGGTACTGAAGCTTTCTTT. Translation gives CASSLSVGAGTEAFF.

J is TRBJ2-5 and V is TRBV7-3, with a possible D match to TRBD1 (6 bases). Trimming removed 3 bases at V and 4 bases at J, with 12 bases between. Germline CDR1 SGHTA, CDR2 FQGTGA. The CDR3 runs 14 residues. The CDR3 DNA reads TGTGCCAGCAGCTTGAAGGGGGACCTAGAGACCCAGTACTTC. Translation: CASSLKGDLETQYF.

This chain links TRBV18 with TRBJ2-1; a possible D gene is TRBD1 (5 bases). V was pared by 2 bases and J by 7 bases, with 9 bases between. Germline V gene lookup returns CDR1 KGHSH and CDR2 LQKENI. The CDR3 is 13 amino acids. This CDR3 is CASSPRAGNEQFF. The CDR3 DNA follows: TGTGCCAGCTCACCAAGGGCAGGGAATGAGCAGTTCTTC. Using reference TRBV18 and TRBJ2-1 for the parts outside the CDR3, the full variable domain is NAGVMQNPRHLVRRRGQEARLRCSPMKGHSHVYWYRQLPEEGLKFMVYLQKENIIDESGMPKERFSAEFPKEGPSILRIQQVVRGDSAAYFCASSPRAGNEQFFGPGTRLTVL.

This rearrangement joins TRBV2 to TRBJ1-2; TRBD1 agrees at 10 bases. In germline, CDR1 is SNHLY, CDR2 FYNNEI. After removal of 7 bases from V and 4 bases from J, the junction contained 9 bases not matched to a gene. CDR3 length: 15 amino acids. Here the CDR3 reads CASIRTGGSGYGYTF. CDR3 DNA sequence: TGTGCCAGCATCAGGACAGGGGGTTCGGGCTATGGCTACACCTTC.

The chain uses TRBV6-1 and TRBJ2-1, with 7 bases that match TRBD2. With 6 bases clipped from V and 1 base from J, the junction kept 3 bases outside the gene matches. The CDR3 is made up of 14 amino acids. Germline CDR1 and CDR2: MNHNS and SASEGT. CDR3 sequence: CASRAGASYNEQFF. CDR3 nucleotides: TGTGCCAGCAGGGCGGGAGCATCCTACAATGAGCAGTTCTTC.

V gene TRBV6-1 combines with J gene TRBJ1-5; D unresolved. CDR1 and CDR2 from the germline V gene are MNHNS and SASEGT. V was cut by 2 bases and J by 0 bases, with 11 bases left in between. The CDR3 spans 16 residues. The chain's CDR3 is CASSESGRHSNQPQHF. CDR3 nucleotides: TGTGCCAGCAGTGAATCCGGCAGACATAGCAATCAGCCCCAGCATTTT.

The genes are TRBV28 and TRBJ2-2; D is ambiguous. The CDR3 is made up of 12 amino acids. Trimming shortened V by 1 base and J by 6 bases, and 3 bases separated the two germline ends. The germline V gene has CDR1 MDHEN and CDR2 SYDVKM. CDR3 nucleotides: TGTGCCAGCAGTTTATATTCCGGGGAGCTGTTTTTT. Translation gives CASSLYSGELFF.

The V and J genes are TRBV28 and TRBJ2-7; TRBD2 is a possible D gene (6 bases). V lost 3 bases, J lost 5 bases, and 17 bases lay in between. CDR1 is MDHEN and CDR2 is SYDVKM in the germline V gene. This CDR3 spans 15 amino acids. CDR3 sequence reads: CASSFLYFGGNEQYF. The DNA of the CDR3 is TGTGCCAGCAGTTTCCTTTATTTTGGGGGGAACGAGCAGTACTTC. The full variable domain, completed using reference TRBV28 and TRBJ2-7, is DVKVTQSSRYLVKRTGEKVFLECVQDMDHENMFWYRQDPGLGLRLIYFSYDVKMKEKGDIPEGYSVSREKKERFSLILESASTNQTSMYLCASSFLYFGGNEQYFGPGTRLTVT.

The chain's CDR3 is CASSLLRRAPNEKLFF. The CDR3 coding sequence is TGTGCCAGCAGTCTCCTCCGTCGGGCACCTAATGAAAAACTGTTTTTT. The chain uses TRBV28 and TRBJ1-4; D is uncertain. The CDR3 is made up of 16 amino acids. Per germline, CDR1 MDHEN and CDR2 SYDVKM. Trimming shortened V by 5 bases and J by 3 bases, and 16 bases separated the two germline ends.

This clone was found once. CDR3 in DNA: TGTGCCAGCAGCCCACTGTCGGGACAGGGGAGCTATGGCTACACCTTC. This codes for CASSPLSGQGSYGYTF. This chain joins TRBV11-2 and TRBJ1-2, with 10 positions matching TRBD1. The CDR3 contains 16 residues. After removal of 5 bases from V and 4 bases from J, the junction contained 10 bases not matched to a gene. CDR1 and CDR2 (germline): SGHAT, FQNNGV.

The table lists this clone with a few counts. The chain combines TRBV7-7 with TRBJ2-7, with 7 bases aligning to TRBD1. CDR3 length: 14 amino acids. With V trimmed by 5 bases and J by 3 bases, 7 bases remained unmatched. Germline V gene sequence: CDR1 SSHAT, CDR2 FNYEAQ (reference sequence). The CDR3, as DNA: TGTGCCAGCAGCCAGTCCCGGGACAGCTACGAGCAGTACTTC. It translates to CASSQSRDSYEQYF. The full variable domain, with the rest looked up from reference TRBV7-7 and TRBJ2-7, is GAGVSQSPRYKVTKRGQDVTLRCDPISSHATLYWYQQALGQGPEFLTYFNYEAQPDKSGLPSDRFSAERPEGSISTLTIQRTEQRDSAMYRCASSQSRDSYEQYFGPGTRLTVT.